One and the same sample provided the 19 T cell receptor beta chains below, sequenced in a study of OX40 agonist ivuxolimab in advanced cancers. Measured with immunoSEQ multiplex PCR; TCRdb has only the in-frame clones, and not every one. There are more than 50,000 clones in the sample; 94% occur only once, and roughly a fifth lies in the top ten. The material was CD4+ or CD8+ T cells sorted from blood, obtained in a trial of the OX40 agonist ivuxolimab. Source of these receptors: an adult with an advanced solid tumor such as melanoma, head and neck, liver or kidney cancer.

CDR3 amino acids: CASSQGSSRVGANEQFF. The CDR3, as DNA: TGTGCCAGCAGTCAGGGGAGCTCCCGTGTAGGAGCCAATGAGCAGTTCTTC. This rearrangement joins TRBV14 to TRBJ2-1; TRBD1 might be the D (6 bases). The V gene lost 6 bases and the J gene lost 6 bases, with 24 bases spanning the gap. This CDR3 has 17 amino acids. The V gene's germline CDR1 is SGHDN and CDR2 FVKESK.

The table lists this clone with a count of one. The gene calls are TRBV29-1 and TRBJ2-7; D gene unclear. CDR3 length: 13 amino acids. Trimming took 7 bases from V and 2 from J, leaving 15 bases between them. Germline CDR1 reads SQVTM; CDR2 reads ANQGSEA. This CDR3 is CSAEAGEAYEQYF. The CDR3 nucleotides read TGCAGCGCCGAGGCAGGTGAAGCCTACGAGCAGTACTTC.

This clone has a handful of counts. The chain combines TRBV7-9 with TRBJ1-2; D is unclear. The V end was cut by 3 bases, the J end by 0 bases, with 8 bases between. The CDR3 runs 14 residues. Germline assignment: CDR1 SEHNR and CDR2 FQNEAQ (reference sequence). The DNA for the CDR3 is TGTGCCAGCAGCTTCGTCGGGACTAACTATGGCTACACCTTC. This sequence encodes CASSFVGTNYGYTF.

J is TRBJ1-1 and V is TRBV27, with D possibly being TRBD1 (5 bases). Trimming pared 5 bases from V and 5 bases from J, leaving 15 bases between. Germline values: CDR1 MNHEY, CDR2 SMNVEV (reference sequence). This CDR3 has 14 residues. CDR3 amino acids: CASSPPGGWTEAFF. Here the CDR3 DNA reads TGTGCCAGCAGTCCCCCGGGGGGTTGGACTGAAGCTTTCTTT.

The genes are TRBV29-1 and TRBJ2-7; a possible D gene is TRBD1 (6 bases). CDR1 and CDR2 from the germline V gene are SQVTM and ANQGSEA. The CDR3 consists of 15 residues. Trimming cost V 3 bases and J 0 bases, with 15 bases left between them. The CDR3 coding sequence is TGCAGCGTTGATTCGTCGCAGGGGCACTCCTACGAGCAGTACTTC. As protein: CSVDSSQGHSYEQYF.

The V gene is TRBV2, the J gene TRBJ1-2; D remains unclear. V was clipped by 6 bases and J by 2 bases, with 16 bases between them. The CDR3 consists of 15 residues. CDR1 SNHLY and CDR2 FYNNEI come from the germline V gene. CDR3 region: CASRWWPNANYGYTF. CDR3 bases: TGTGCCAGCAGGTGGTGGCCTAATGCGAACTATGGCTACACCTTC. The full variable domain, completed using reference TRBV2 and TRBJ1-2, is EPEVTQTPSHQVTQMGQEVILRCVPISNHLYFYWYRQILGQKVEFLVSFYNNEISEKSEIFDDQFSVERPDGSNFTLKIRSTKLEDSAMYFCASRWWPNANYGYTFGSGTRLTVV.

The chain recombines TRBV5-1 with TRBJ2-3; D may correspond to TRBD1 or TRBD2 (5 bases each). Germline assignment: CDR1 SGHRS and CDR2 YFSETQ. CDR3 length: 15 residues. V lost 0 bases, J lost 0 bases, and 8 bases lay in between. CDR3 bases: TGCGCCAGCAGCTTGGGTGGGGGAAGCACAGATACGCAGTATTTT. Translating gives CASSLGGGSTDTQYF.

The chain combines TRBV27 with TRBJ2-7, with D maybe TRBD2 (5 bases). Germline V gene lookup returns CDR1 MNHEY and CDR2 SMNVEV (reference sequence). The V and J ends lost 7 bases and 7 bases respectively, with 11 bases between them. The CDR3 is 11 residues long. CDR3 loop: CASTEGHEQYF. The CDR3 DNA follows: TGTGCCAGCACCGAGGGTCATGAGCAGTACTTC.

The chain joins TRBV9 to TRBJ2-7, with 8 bases identical to TRBD2. The germline V gene encodes CDR1 SGDLS and CDR2 YYNGEE. Trimming removed 4 bases from V and 3 bases from J; junction bases left unmatched: 9. This CDR3 is 15 amino acids long. The CDR3 sequence: CASSHSGGGSYEQYF. The CDR3 DNA reads TGTGCCAGCAGCCACTCGGGCGGGGGGAGCTACGAGCAGTACTTC.

This chain links TRBV2 with TRBJ2-3, with a tentative D call TRBD1 (5 bases). Germline CDR1 and CDR2: SNHLY and FYNNEI. The CDR3 sequence is 17 residues long. Trimming shortened V by 8 bases and J by 0 bases, and 21 bases separated the two germline ends. CDR3 in DNA: TGTGCCAGCTCCCGACAGTTGGCCCCCGCTAGCACAGATACGCAGTATTTT. It yields the protein CASSRQLAPASTDTQYF.

The chain uses TRBV5-4 and TRBJ2-1; a possible D gene is TRBD2 (5 bases). V lost 9 bases and J 6 bases, leaving 10 bases between the germline ends. This CDR3 contains 11 residues. Germline V gives CDR1 SGHNT, CDR2 YYREEE (reference sequence). CDR3: CATQEVNEQFF. The DNA for the CDR3 is TGTGCCACCCAGGAGGTCAATGAGCAGTTCTTC.

V usage is TRBV2 and J usage is TRBJ2-5; 7 nucleotides align to TRBD2. The trim removed 2 bases at V and 2 bases at J, leaving 5 bases unmatched. CDR3 size: 15 residues. Germline values: CDR1 SNHLY, CDR2 FYNNEI. As DNA, the CDR3 is TGTGCCAGCAGTGAATGGATGCGGGAGCAAGAGACCCAGTACTTC. This translates into CASSEWMREQETQYF.

The chain couples TRBV19 to TRBJ2-1; 9 positions agree with TRBD2. The V segment lost 3 bases and the J segment 12 bases; nucleotides outside the gene matches: 6. From germline, CDR1 is LNHDA and CDR2 SQIVND (reference sequence). The CDR3 is made up of 13 amino acids. The CDR3 coding sequence is TGTGCCAGTAGTATTGGAATAGCGGGAGCGCAGTTCTTC. Amino acid sequence: CASSIGIAGAQFF. Based on the CDR3 plus reference TRBV19 and TRBJ2-1, the full variable domain is DGGITQSPKYLFRKEGQNVTLSCEQNLNHDAMYWYRQDPGQGLRLIYYSQIVNDFQKGDIAEGYSVSREKKESFPLTVTSAQKNPTAFYLCASSIGIAGAQFFGPGTRLTVL.

In its sample, this clone was seen once. The chain uses TRBV18 and TRBJ1-5; D gene unclear. V was clipped by 6 bases and J by 3 bases, with 9 bases between them. The CDR3 is 13 amino acids. Germline-derived CDR1 and CDR2 are KGHSH and LQKENI. The CDR3 here is CASSEGPNQPQHF. CDR3 sequence (DNA): TGTGCCAGCTCGGAGGGCCCCAATCAGCCCCAGCATTTT.

V and J are TRBV19 and TRBJ2-2, with 10 positions matching TRBD2. Germline CDR1 LNHDA, CDR2 SQIVND (reference sequence). The V and J ends lost 7 bases and 5 bases, in that order; junction bases with no gene match: 13. The CDR3 has 17 amino acids. The CDR3 bases are TGTGCCAGTACCCCGTGGGCTAGCGGGAGAGGAACCGGGGAGCTGTTTTTT. Translated: CASTPWASGRGTGELFF.

This sequence joins TRBV30 and TRBJ2-3; D not certain. Trimming shortened V by 2 bases and J by 5 bases, and 8 bases separated the two germline ends. Per the germline V gene, CDR1 is GTSNPN and CDR2 is SVGIG (reference sequence). This CDR3 is built from 12 residues. The DNA of the CDR3 is TGTGCCTGGAGTTCCGACAAAGATACGCAGTATTTT. This encodes CAWSSDKDTQYF.

CDR3 loop: CASSPQGINTEAFF. The CDR3 DNA is TGTGCCAGCAGCCCTCAAGGGATAAACACTGAAGCTTTCTTT. This rearrangement joins TRBV6-5 to TRBJ1-1; D gene uncertain. Germline CDR1 MNHEY, CDR2 SVGAGI. The CDR3 loop spans 14 amino acids. Between the trimmed V and J ends, which lost 6 bases and 2 bases, there was a span of 13 bases.

This rearrangement joins TRBV9 to TRBJ2-3; 9 positions match TRBD2. This CDR3 region has 17 residues. CDR1 and CDR2 from the germline V gene are SGDLS and YYNGEE. Trimming at V came to 3 bases and at J to 4 bases, leaving 12 bases not matched to a gene. The CDR3 here is CASSAPLLAGRSDTQYF. DNA of the CDR3: TGTGCCAGCAGCGCGCCGCTCCTAGCGGGAAGGTCAGATACGCAGTATTTT.

V usage is TRBV7-9 and J usage is TRBJ2-2; maybe TRBD1 (5 bases). V lost 4 bases and J lost 2, with 14 bases in between. The CDR3 runs 16 residues. Germline V CDR1 and CDR2: SEHNR, FQNEAQ (reference sequence). The CDR3 sequence is CASSSSFTGNTGELFF. CDR3 in DNA: TGTGCCAGCAGCTCCTCTTTCACAGGAAACACCGGGGAGCTGTTTTTT.